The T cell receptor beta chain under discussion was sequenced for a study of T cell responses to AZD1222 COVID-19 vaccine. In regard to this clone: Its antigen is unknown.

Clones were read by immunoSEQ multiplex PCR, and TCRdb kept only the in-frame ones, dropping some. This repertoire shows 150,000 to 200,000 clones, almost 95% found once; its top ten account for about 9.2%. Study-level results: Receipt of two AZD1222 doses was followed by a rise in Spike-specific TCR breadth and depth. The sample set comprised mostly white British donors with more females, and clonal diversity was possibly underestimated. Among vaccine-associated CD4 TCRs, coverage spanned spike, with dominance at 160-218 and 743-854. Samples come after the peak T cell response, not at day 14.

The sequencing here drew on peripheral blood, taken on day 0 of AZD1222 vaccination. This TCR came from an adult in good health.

This CDR3 reads CASSRSRGLDTEAFF. The CDR3 DNA is TGTGCCAGCAGCCGTTCGCGTGGGTTAGACACTGAAGCTTTCTTT. The chain carries TRBV14 and TRBJ1-1; no reliable D call. The CDR3 runs 15 residues. Deletions cut 4 bases from V and 3 bases from J, with 15 bases between. Germline V gene lookup returns CDR1 SGHDN and CDR2 FVKESK. Full variable domain (outside the CDR3, taken from reference TRBV14 and TRBJ1-1): EAGVTQFPSHSVIEKGQTVTLRCDPISGHDNLYWYRRVMGKEIKFLLHFVKESKQDESGMPNNRFLAERTGGTYSTLKVQPAELEDSGVYFCASSRSRGLDTEAFFGQGTRLTVV.